Detailed here is one TCR beta chain. This clone was observed a handful of times. The antigen it binds to is not known. Base qualities are missing; no much larger clone stands one base away. The library was made by the immunoSEQ multiplex PCR assay. In its TCRdb copy, this immuneACCESS table keeps in-frame sequences only and misses some clones. Where compared with another copy, unresolved V genes explain less than half of these, and the others have no known cause. This sample gives about 13,000 clones in total; 85% to 90% of them show up just once. In total, the top ten clones hold approximately 12% of the sample. This sample was taken from a study of T cell changes during pregnancy in multiple sclerosis (dated by TCRdb to the late 2010s). About the full investigation: The study looked at changes in the T cell repertoire across pregnancy in women with multiple sclerosis.

The specimen was CD8+ T cells from peripheral blood mononuclear cells, collected after pregnancy. The TCR originated in a female donor in good health, enrolled as a control in a pregnancy study.

The base sequence is TGCGCCAGCAGCCAATCAGGGGACAATTCACCCCTCCACTTT. This encodes CASSQSGDNSPLHF. This chain is built from TRBV4-1 and TRBJ1-6; the best D guess is TRBD1, with 6 bases matching. V is clipped by 2 bases and J by 7 bases, and the sequence between their germline boundaries is 9 bases long. The CDR3 contains 14 residues, cysteine and phenylalanine counted. The DNA shown is the 42-base CDR3, in frame from base 1. The germline V gene gives CDR1 as MGHRA and CDR2 as YSYEKL.